This is a list of T cell receptor beta chains from one sample in a study of CD8+ T cells in alopecia areata. Some clones are missing from TCRdb's copy, which holds only in-frame ones; the method was immunoSEQ multiplex PCR. Here the sample spans approximately 140,000 clones, approximately 45% being singletons. The material sequenced was CD4+ T cells sorted from blood. These receptors all stem from a human donor with alopecia areata. Each CDR3 is given with its conserved first and last residue. Fields, in order: clone size, J gene, V gene, CDR3 protein. Clone size, where shown, is once, few, many, or a class for clones that have expanded.

once TRBJ2-5 TRBV6-5 CASRRDIQETQYF
- TRBJ2-3 TRBV13 CASSLGALRGITDTQYF
few TRBJ1-1 TRBV29-1 CSVGTARDNTEAFF
once TRBJ2-3 TRBV5-4 CASSLGTSTDTQYF
- TRBJ2-1 TRBV29-1 CSAAVNEQFF
- TRBJ2-1 TRBV29-1 CSVVGSVYNEQFF
- TRBJ2-1 TRBV6-5 CASRPPGGREQFF
- TRBJ2-3 TRBV15 CATSRARTDTQYF
- TRBJ2-1 TRBV5-1 CASSLAGTSGDGEQFF
few TRBJ2-1 TRBV30 CAWSGIYNEQFF
- TRBJ2-4 TRBV5-1 CAGPGVAKNIQYF
- TRBJ1-3 TRBV27 CASSQGFHGNTIYF
few TRBJ2-2 TRBV7-9 CASSLIGAPGELFF
- TRBJ2-1 TRBV25-1 CASSEEYTNEQFF
- TRBJ2-5 TRBV20-1 CSASYETQYF
- TRBJ2-7 TRBV4-1 CASSQDLASLDEQYF
- TRBJ2-5 TRBV5-1 CASSTMGPQETQYF
few TRBJ1-2 TRBV19 CASSRTGEYGYTF
- TRBJ2-7 TRBV2 CASSELAGPYEQYF
- TRBJ2-6 TRBV4-1 CASSQAISGANVLTF
few TRBJ2-5 TRBV6-6 CASSGTGTQETQYF
- TRBJ2-7 TRBV15 CATSEGDRVAYEQYF
few TRBJ1-5 TRBV7-8 CASSLGYRGPYSNQPQHF
- TRBJ2-7 TRBV7-9 CASSMPGQGVYEQYF
few TRBJ2-6 TRBV7-9 CASSSIAGDGANVLTF
- TRBJ2-5 TRBV18 CASSPRSGETQYF
- TRBJ1-5 TRBV6-1 CASSAATTSNQPQHF
- TRBJ2-2 TRBV29-1 CSVRTGGLPTGELFF
- TRBJ1-5 TRBV2 CASSEAQRGMSNQPQHF
- TRBJ2-1 TRBV4-1 CASSQDIVYNEQFF
- TRBJ2-5 TRBV7-9 CASSRVYRGETQYF
few TRBJ1-5 TRBV28 CASGIHRGYNQPQHF
- TRBJ1-2 TRBV20-1 CSDRTPLGYTF
few TRBJ2-3 TRBV14 CASSPWRGQGTDTQYF
- TRBJ2-7 TRBV27 CASSLIPGGPYEQYF
- TRBJ2-1 TRBV30 CAWKVKGREQFF